Here is one T cell receptor beta chain with its context. Its antigen remains unidentified. Autoimmune disease history or systemic immunosuppression disqualified patients. This sample was taken from a study of OX40 agonist ivuxolimab in advanced cancers. Findings and caveats of the study: At 0.1 to 3.0 mg/kg and by week 6, CD4+ and CD8+ T cells in the blood had expanded clonally.

Generated by immunoSEQ multiplex PCR, the TCRdb table keeps only in-frame clones and is missing some. The repertoire consists of over 55,000 clones, with around four fifths occurring once and the leading ten covering 2.4%. Unmatched junction bases numbered 2, after V lost 2 bases and J lost 1 base. From germline, CDR1 is SGHVS and CDR2 FNYEAQ. The CDR3 runs 15 residues. The sample was CD4+ or CD8+ T cells sorted from blood, taken in a trial of the OX40 agonist ivuxolimab. V and J are TRBV7-6 and TRBJ1-1, with TRBD1 identical over 9 bases. This TCR derives from an adult with an advanced solid tumor such as melanoma, head and neck, liver or kidney cancer. CDR3 in amino acids: CASSLWGQGNTEAFF. The CDR3 nucleotides read TGTGCCAGCAGCTTATGGGGACAGGGGAACACTGAAGCTTTCTTT.